A single sample is the source of the 30 T cell receptor beta chains below, sequenced in a study of CD8+CD57+ T cells in acquired aplastic anemia. An expansion of CD8+CD57+ cells by flow cytometry had been shown in patients chosen for sequencing. TCR beta VDJ combinations and CDR3 sequences were profiled from genomic DNA. In TCRdb, the reads were re-called with MiXCR into one record per CDR3 protein. The table has 450,000 to 550,000 distinct CDR3 sequences, over 25% seen once. Sequencing was done on a sample of sorted CD4+, CD8+, or CD8+CD57+ T cells (not recorded which) from PBMCs. These TCRs come from a human donor with aplastic anemia.

This clonotype was picked up one time. One end of the junction varies from germline; a read error may be responsible. The chain joins TRBV14 to TRBJ2-7; D unclear. Germline V gene lookup returns CDR1 SGHDN and CDR2 FVKESK. There are 17 residues in the CDR3. The CDR3 here is CASGQLGSAMSSYEQYF. The CDR3 DNA reads as TGTGCCAGCGGCCAGTTAGGTTCGGCCATGAGCTCCTACGAGCAGTACTTC.

Of note for this clonotype: A much larger clone differs from this one at a single base, so this may be a read error. The chain employs TRBV2 and TRBJ1-1, with a possible D match to TRBD1 (6 bases). This CDR3 comprises 15 residues. Germline values: CDR1 SNHLY, CDR2 FYNNEI. DNA for the CDR3: TGTGCCAGTTCAATGCGGGACACCGTGAACGCTGAAGCTTTCTTT. Translation: CASSMRDTVNAEAFF.

About this clonotype: The junction departs from germline at one end; a sequencing error may be responsible. The CDR3 nucleotides are TGTGCCAGCAGTGGGGTAGAGGGCGCGGCTTTCTTT. Encoded protein: CASSGVEGAAFF. The V call is TRBV10-3, the J call TRBJ1-1; D is undetermined. The CDR3 is 12 residues long. Germline V gene lookup returns CDR1 ENHRY and CDR2 SYGVKD.

V and J are TRBV10-2 and TRBJ1-5; 10 bases align to TRBD1. The end of the DNA is better explained by TRBJ2-3, so the J call may be wrong. The CDR3 covers 14 residues. CDR1 is WSHSY and CDR2 is SAAADI in the germline V gene. The CDR3 region is CASSRDRGDQPQYF. The CDR3 DNA sequence: TGCGCCAGCAGCCGGGACAGGGGAGATCAGCCCCAGTATTTT.

Details on this clonotype: A much larger clone differs from this one at a single base, so this may be a read error. No conserved phenylalanine or tryptophan is present at the end of the CDR3, so a read error is the likely explanation. The chain combines TRBV9 with TRBJ1-1; D ambiguous. Germline loops: CDR1 SGDLS, CDR2 YYNGEE. The CDR3 contains 14 residues. V was shortened by 0 bases and J by 3 bases, with 9 bases between the two germline ends. This chain's CDR3 is CASSVAGVDTEAFS. Here the CDR3 DNA reads TGTGCCAGCAGCGTAGCAGGAGTGGACACTGAAGCTTTCTCT.

The sample holds a few counts of this clonotype. This rearrangement joins TRBV7-9 to TRBJ1-6; D gene ambiguous. The length of the CDR3 is 13 residues. Trimming shortened V by 6 bases and J by 9 bases, and 12 bases separated the two germline ends. Germline V gene lookup returns CDR1 SEHNR and CDR2 FQNEAQ (reference sequence). CDR3 coding DNA: TGTGCCAGCAGTTTCTTCGTGGGTTCACCCCTCCACTTT. This translates into CASSFFVGSPLHF.

This sequence joins TRBV7-9 and TRBJ1-1; no reliable D call. The CDR3 length is 14 residues. V was clipped by 3 bases and J by 4 bases, with 12 bases between them. The V gene's germline CDR1 is SEHNR and CDR2 FQNEAQ (reference sequence). Here the CDR3 DNA reads TGTGCCAGCAGCTTTAGAGTAGCATTCACTGAAGCTTTCTTT. Protein sequence: CASSFRVAFTEAFF.

In its sample, this clonotype was seen many times. This chain uses TRBV2 with TRBJ2-7; no reliable D call. The CDR3 has 15 amino acids. Trimming left V 3 bases short and J 0 bases short, with 12 bases between. CDR1 is SNHLY, CDR2 FYNNEI, per germline. In nucleotides, the CDR3 is TGTGCCAGCAGTGAGAGCCCAGGCAGCTCCTACGAGCAGTACTTC. Encoded protein: CASSESPGSSYEQYF.

This clonotype occurred once. The junction shows a germline mismatch at one end, possibly a read error. The CDR3 sequence is CASGLVDGNTIYF. The CDR3 DNA reads as TGTGCCAGCGGCTTAGTAGATGGGAACACCATATATTTT. The rearrangement links TRBV7-2 to TRBJ1-3, with no clear D. The CDR3 has 13 residues. Germline CDR1 and CDR2: SGHTA and FQGNSA.

V and J are TRBV6-5 and TRBJ1-2, with TRBD1 matching 10 bases. Unmatched junction bases numbered 8, after V lost 0 bases and J lost 4 bases. Germline assignment: CDR1 MNHEY and CDR2 SVGAGI. CDR3 length: 17 amino acids. The CDR3 protein is CASSYSVWDRGSYGYTF. For the CDR3, the DNA is TGTGCCAGCAGTTACTCGGTATGGGACAGGGGATCCTATGGCTACACCTTC.

The chain combines TRBV7-2 with TRBJ1-1, with a weak D call TRBD1 (5 bases). Germline V gives CDR1 SGHTA, CDR2 FQGNSA. V was trimmed by 5 bases and J by 4 bases, leaving 20 bases between them. The CDR3 totals 16 residues. Written as DNA, the CDR3 is TGTGCCAGCAGCCGAGAATCGGGACCGATGAGCACTGAAGCTTTCTTT. It yields the protein CASSRESGPMSTEAFF. Drawing the rest from reference TRBV7-2 and TRBJ1-1, the complete variable domain is GAGVSQSPSNKVTEKGKDVELRCDPISGHTALYWYRQSLGQGLEFLIYFQGNSAPDKSGLPSDRFSAERTGGSVSTLTIQRTQQEDSAVYLCASSRESGPMSTEAFFGQGTRLTVV.

The chain uses TRBV10-3 and TRBJ1-3; TRBD1 might be the D (5 bases). CDR3 size: 15 residues. Germline V gene lookup returns CDR1 ENHRY and CDR2 SYGVKD. Trimming took 7 bases from V and 0 from J, leaving 13 bases between them. This CDR3 reads CAIIDPDSSGNTIYF. Here the CDR3 DNA reads TGTGCCATCATCGACCCCGACAGCTCTGGAAACACCATATATTTT.

This clonotype came up many times. J is TRBJ2-3 and V is TRBV10-2, with D unresolved. Per germline, CDR1 WSHSY and CDR2 SAAADI. The germline V and J ends were trimmed by 6 bases and 6 bases, with 16 bases remaining between them. The CDR3 is 14 residues long. This chain's CDR3 is CASSTLKWADTQYF. CDR3 nucleotide sequence: TGCGCCAGCAGCACTCTAAAGTGGGCGGATACGCAGTATTTT.

The rearrangement joins TRBV5-1 to TRBJ2-5, with no clear D. Trimming took 0 bases from V and 3 from J, leaving 15 bases between them. The CDR3 totals 16 residues. CDR1 is SGHRS, CDR2 YFSETQ, per germline. This chain's CDR3 is CASSLGIQDWKETQYF. CDR3 sequence (DNA): TGCGCCAGCAGCTTGGGCATACAAGATTGGAAAGAGACCCAGTACTTC.

This clonotype has ten or more counts. The chain joins TRBV19 to TRBJ1-5, with D unresolved. Germline CDR1 LNHDA, CDR2 SQIVND (reference sequence). The CDR3 contains 13 residues. V was clipped by 3 bases and J by 7 bases, with 10 bases between them. In nucleotides, the CDR3 is TGTGCCAGTAGTATGGAGTCTGGGCAGCCCCAGCATTTT. Protein: CASSMESGQPQHF.

This clonotype was detected only a few times. Mismatch with germline at one junction end may stem from a read error. CDR3 region: CSAGDLEPHEQYF. As DNA, the CDR3 is TGCAGTGCTGGAGATCTGGAGCCTCACGAGCAGTACTTC. The genes are TRBV20-1 and TRBJ2-7; D is undetermined. Germline values: CDR1 DFQATT, CDR2 SNEGSKA (reference sequence). The CDR3 is 13 residues long.

This chain connects TRBV20-1 to TRBJ1-2; D unresolved. The CDR3 has 12 amino acids. CDR1 DFQATT and CDR2 SNEGSKA come from the germline V gene (reference sequence). V was clipped by 3 bases and J by 6 bases, with 11 bases between them. The DNA for the CDR3 is TGCAGTGCTAGCTTTGGGAGGGATGGCTACACCTTC. Protein product: CSASFGRDGYTF.

This clonotype was observed many times. The chain couples TRBV29-1 to TRBJ2-5; D gene unclear. This CDR3 region has 9 residues. V shed 8 bases and J shed 9 bases, with 10 bases lying between them. Germline V gene data show CDR1 as SQVTM and CDR2 as ANQGSEA. The CDR3 DNA reads TGCAGCTCCAGCCCCCCCCAGTACTTC. Translating gives CSSSPPQYF.

The J gene is TRBJ2-2, the V gene TRBV15; 10 positions match TRBD1. V lost 1 base to trimming and J lost 5 bases; unmatched junction nucleotides: 7. The CDR3 totals 17 residues. The germline gives CDR1 LNHNV, CDR2 YYDKDF (reference sequence). CDR3 nucleotide sequence: TGTGCCACCAGCAGAGTAACCGGGACAGGGGTAACCGGGGAGCTGTTTTTT. Its protein is CATSRVTGTGVTGELFF.

This clonotype was detected ten times or more. The chain links TRBV2 to TRBJ1-5, with D possibly being TRBD1 (5 bases). The germline CDR1 and CDR2 sequences are SNHLY and FYNNEI. The CDR3 loop spans 14 amino acids. V was pared by 4 bases and J by 5 bases, with 12 bases between. The CDR3 is CASSVLGGDQPQHF. CDR3 nucleotide sequence: TGTGCCAGCAGTGTTTTGGGGGGGGATCAGCCCCAGCATTTT.

The chain uses TRBV7-9 and TRBJ2-3, with unresolved D. The germline V gene encodes CDR1 SEHNR and CDR2 FQNEAQ (reference sequence). The germline V and J ends were trimmed by 1 base and 6 bases, with 8 bases remaining between them. The CDR3 sequence is 13 residues long. As DNA, the CDR3 is TGTGCCAGCAGCTTAGATCCGGTGGATACGCAGTATTTT. As protein: CASSLDPVDTQYF.

This clonotype occurred many times. The rearrangement uses TRBV2 and TRBJ1-2; D gene ambiguous. Trimming removed 3 bases at V and 5 bases at J, with 16 bases between. The CDR3 sequence is 15 residues long. Germline CDR1 SNHLY, CDR2 FYNNEI. The CDR3 here is CASSDVRGNTYGYTF. CDR3 DNA: TGTGCCAGCAGTGATGTACGCGGGAATACTTATGGCTACACCTTC.

This clonotype has just a few counts. A read error may be the cause here, since a much bigger clone is one base away. This CDR3 is missing its conserved last phenylalanine or tryptophan, likely due to a read error. The rearrangement joins TRBV2 to TRBJ1-1; D may be TRBD1 (6 bases). Trimming shortened V by 4 bases and J by 0 bases, and 9 bases separated the two germline ends. The germline V gene encodes CDR1 SNHLY and CDR2 FYNNEI. CDR3 length equals 14 residues. The CDR3 DNA sequence: TGTGCCAGCAGTGTGGGGACAATGAACACTGAAGCTTTCTCT. As protein: CASSVGTMNTEAFS.

This clonotype showed up many times. The chain has TRBV29-1 and TRBJ2-7; 7 bases match TRBD1. Germline CDR1 SQVTM, CDR2 ANQGSEA. The junction had 12 bases not matched to a gene; V was cut back by 4 bases and J by 6 bases. The CDR3 consists of 14 residues. CDR3 in DNA: TGCAGCGTTGGGAGAACGGGGACAGTTGGCGAGCAGTACTTC. It translates to CSVGRTGTVGEQYF.

The chain has TRBV6-4 and TRBJ1-1; 10 bases agree with TRBD1. CDR3 length: 16 residues. The ends lost 0 bases at V and 10 bases at J; junction bases unmatched: 11. Germline V gene data show CDR1 as MRHNA and CDR2 as SNTAGT. CDR3 sequence (DNA): TGTGCCAGCAGTGACTCGAGAGACAGGGGGCTAGTGTTAGCTTTCTTT. Translation gives CASSDSRDRGLVLAFF.

This clonotype occurred many times. This chain links TRBV29-1 with TRBJ1-4, with a tentative D call TRBD1 (6 bases). The ends were cut back, 3 bases at V and 7 bases at J, with 12 bases in the middle. CDR3 length equals 13 residues. Germline V lookup: CDR1 SQVTM, CDR2 ANQGSEA. The CDR3 region is CSVDSDSSEKLFF. The CDR3 DNA reads as TGCAGCGTTGACTCGGACAGCAGTGAAAAACTGTTTTTT. The full variable domain, rest sourced from reference TRBV29-1 and TRBJ1-4, is SAVISQKPSRDICQRGTSLTIQCQVDSQVTMMFWYRQQPGQSLTLIATANQGSEATYESGFVIDKFPISRPNLTFSTLTVSNMSPEDSSIYLCSVDSDSSEKLFFGSGTQLSVL.

The CDR3 coding sequence is TGTGCCAGCAGCCCCGGTAGGTCGGACACTGAAGCTTTCTTT. Translating it yields CASSPGRSDTEAFF. The chain carries TRBV7-9 and TRBJ1-1; D is ambiguous. The CDR3 extends over 14 amino acids. V was clipped by 5 bases and J by 3 bases, with 13 bases between them. Germline-derived CDR1 and CDR2 are SEHNR and FQNEAQ (reference sequence).

The rearrangement uses TRBV2 and TRBJ1-5; D uncertain. CDR1 is SNHLY and CDR2 is FYNNEI in the germline V gene. This CDR3 comprises 13 residues. The V and J ends lost 6 bases and 4 bases respectively, with 10 bases between them. CDR3 residues: CASRRTRNQPQHF. In nucleotides, the CDR3 is TGTGCCAGCAGACGGACTCGTAATCAGCCCCAGCATTTT.

This rearrangement joins TRBV20-1 to TRBJ2-1; maybe TRBD2 (5 bases). Germline CDR1 DFQATT, CDR2 SNEGSKA (reference sequence). The ends were cut back, 3 bases at V and 5 bases at J, with 14 bases in the middle. The CDR3 has 14 residues. The CDR3 DNA follows: TGCAGTGCTAGTAGTCAACTAGTCGACAATGAGCAGTTCTTC. This codes for CSASSQLVDNEQFF.

As regards this clonotype: This may arise from a read error, as a much more abundant clone is one base away. The chain has TRBV24-1 and TRBJ2-5; D is perhaps TRBD1 (5 bases). V lost 4 bases and J lost 2, with 19 bases in between. The V gene's germline CDR1 is KGHDR and CDR2 SFDVKD. The CDR3 totals 17 residues. CDR3 sequence (DNA): TGTGCCACCAGTGAGACAACGCCGCCACAGGATCAAGAGACCCAGTACTTC. Translation: CATSETTPPQDQETQYF.